This record concerns one T cell receptor (beta chain) sequence. These data belong to a study of blood T cell repertoires in COVID-19. Study-wide background: Material from acute and convalescent COVID-19 was sourced from the United States, Italy and Spain. PBMCs, B-cell-depleted T cells, or T cells provided the cDNA or gDNA that made up the material.

Those enrolled, adults aged roughly 18 to 89 years, came from roughly 23 US areas. Grouping used clinical history reported by participants in a survey and questionnaire. The ends were cut back, 4 bases at V and 5 bases at J, with 11 bases in the middle. Germline lookup yields CDR1 SGHRS and CDR2 YFSETQ. CDR3 length: 13 amino acids. Assay: immunoSEQ multiplex PCR; the TCRdb copy retains only in-frame clones and omits some. The sample has under 350,000 clones, 80% to 90% seen once. Source material: PBMCs or T cells enriched from blood (not recorded which). This TCR came from a woman between 40 and 55 years old with acute COVID-19. This chain uses TRBV5-1 with TRBJ2-3; TRBD2 might be the D (6 bases). The CDR3 DNA reads TGCGCCAGCAGCCCGACTAGTCAAGATACGCAGTATTTT. This translates into CASSPTSQDTQYF.